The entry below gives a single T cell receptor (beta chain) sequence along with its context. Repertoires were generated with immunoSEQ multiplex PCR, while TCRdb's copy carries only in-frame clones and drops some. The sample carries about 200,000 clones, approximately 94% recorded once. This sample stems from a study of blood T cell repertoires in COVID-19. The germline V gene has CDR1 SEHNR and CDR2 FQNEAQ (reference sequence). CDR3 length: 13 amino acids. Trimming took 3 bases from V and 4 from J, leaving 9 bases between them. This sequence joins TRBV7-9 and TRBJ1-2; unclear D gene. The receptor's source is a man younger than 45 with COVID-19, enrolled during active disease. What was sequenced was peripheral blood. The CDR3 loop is CASSFVLSYGYTF. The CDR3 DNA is TGTGCCAGCAGCTTTGTCCTCAGCTATGGCTACACCTTC.